This T cell receptor (beta chain) is drawn from a study of Graves' ophthalmopathy and Graves' hyperthyroidism. Overall study context: The collection of peripheral blood took place at initial diagnosis, before any treatment. Study-level points and caveats: Among thyroid clonotypes expanded above 0.001 frequency, most also appeared in blood. Ophthalmopathy progression cases were predicted by the model with about 70% sensitivity and roughly 72% specificity.

TCR beta CDR3 regions were amplified from RNA transcripts. The first-round RT-PCR employed HTBI primers together with the Qiagen OneStep RT-PCR kit. A multiplex PCR was then performed as the second round. TCRdb fed the multiplex PCR reads into MiXCR, producing one record per CDR3 protein. Among about 620,000 distinct CDR3 sequences, about 20% were seen once, and the ten largest hold around 6.9%. On this clonotype: Its antigen is undetermined. Just one base apart from a much larger clone, this may be a read error. A read error is likely, as this CDR3 ends without the conserved phenylalanine or tryptophan.

The source material was peripheral blood. This receptor was taken from a woman between 18 and 29 years old with stable Graves' hyperthyroidism. Some clones in this sample may be carry-over from other donors' samples.

Here the CDR3 DNA reads TGTGCCAGCAGTGGGACTACAGGGGGAGATCAGCCCCAGCATGTT. Translation: CASSGTTGGDQPQHV. The chain is built from TRBV6-1 and TRBJ1-5; 8 bases fit TRBD1. V was pared by 4 bases and J by 5 bases, with 7 bases of the junction left unmatched. CDR1 and CDR2 from the germline V gene are MNHNS and SASEGT. This CDR3 is built from 15 residues.